These 4 T cell receptor beta chains were sequenced from one sample in a study of tumor-infiltrating lymphocytes in primary liver carcinoma. The authors took blood RNA from unsorted whole blood and also extracted germline DNA. A constant-region primer served to make TCR beta cDNA from about 500 ng total RNA. Slightly modified ARM-PCR with three nested multiplex PCR rounds yielded TCR beta libraries. With TRBV1-TRBV30 forward primers and a C-beta reverse primer, the first two PCR rounds were run for approximately 10 cycles each. TCRdb re-called the multiplex PCR reads through MiXCR, storing one row per CDR3 protein. The table has over 250,000 distinct CDR3 sequences, around three fifths seen once. Source material: peripheral blood. The receptors were gathered from a woman aged 25 to 45 with primary liver carcinoma and hepatitis B virus infection.

On this clonotype: One end of the junction varies from germline; a read error may be responsible. CDR3 nucleotide sequence: TGTGCCGGCAGCTTAGAGACTAGCCACCGCGAGCAGTACTTC. This translates into CAGSLETSHREQYF. V gene TRBV11-1 combines with J gene TRBJ2-7; 7 nucleotides line up with TRBD2. The germline gives CDR1 SGHAT, CDR2 FQDESV (reference sequence). The CDR3 loop spans 14 amino acids.

Notes on this clonotype: The CDR3 does not end in the conserved phenylalanine or tryptophan, so this is likely a read error. The rearrangement links TRBV4-1 to TRBJ1-1; D call uncertain. Trimming took 2 bases from V and 8 from J, leaving 30 bases between them. The CDR3 consists of 19 residues. Germline V CDR1 and CDR2: MGHRA, YSYEKL. The CDR3 DNA reads as TGCGCCAGCAGCCAACCCGGGGAACGAGGTGGCTCTCGGATGGCAGAAGCTTTCCTT. Amino acid sequence: CASSQPGERGGSRMAEAFL.

This clonotype came up a few times. The chain uses TRBV6-6 and TRBJ1-5, with 7 bases that match TRBD1. In germline, CDR1 is MNHNY, CDR2 SVGAGI (reference sequence). The CDR3 is made up of 12 amino acids. V dropped 9 bases and J dropped 3; count of bases not matched to a gene: 2. The CDR3 nucleotides read TGTGCCAGTGGACAGGACAATCAGCCCCAGCATTTT. It yields the protein CASGQDNQPQHF.

This rearrangement joins TRBV6-6 to TRBJ2-5; no clear D gene. Looked up from germline, CDR1 is MNHNY and CDR2 is SVGAGI (reference sequence). V gave up 5 bases and J gave up 5 bases, with 12 bases separating them. This CDR3 has 13 residues. The DNA for the CDR3 is TGTGCCAGCAGTACAAAGATGCGGGAGACCCAGTACTTC. Protein: CASSTKMRETQYF.